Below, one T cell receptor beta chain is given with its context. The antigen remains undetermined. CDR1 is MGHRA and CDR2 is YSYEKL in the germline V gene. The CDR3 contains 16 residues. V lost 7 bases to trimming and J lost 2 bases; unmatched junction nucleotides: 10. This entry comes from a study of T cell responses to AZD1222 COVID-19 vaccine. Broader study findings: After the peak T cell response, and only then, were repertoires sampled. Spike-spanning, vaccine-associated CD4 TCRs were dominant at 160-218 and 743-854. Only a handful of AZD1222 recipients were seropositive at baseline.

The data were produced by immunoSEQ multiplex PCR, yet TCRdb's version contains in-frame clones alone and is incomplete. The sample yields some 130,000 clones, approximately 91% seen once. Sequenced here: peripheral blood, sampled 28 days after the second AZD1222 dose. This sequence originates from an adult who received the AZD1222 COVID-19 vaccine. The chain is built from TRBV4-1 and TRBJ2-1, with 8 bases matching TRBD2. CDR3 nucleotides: TGCGCCAGCACTTCGAGGGCGGGAGGCACCTACAATGAGCAGTTCTTC. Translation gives CASTSRAGGTYNEQFF.